This record covers a single T cell receptor beta chain. It lacks a known antigen. One base away there is no much larger clone; base qualities are not given. This specimen comes from a study of OX40 agonist ivuxolimab in advanced cancers. As for the study more broadly: The costimulatory receptor OX40 (CD134) was targeted by ivuxolimab, a fully human IgG2 agonistic monoclonal antibody. In the dose-escalation cohort, more than 75% of patients were male, and the mean age was roughly 60 years, with a range of about 23 to 90. Partial responses were achieved by three dose-escalation patients, of whom one had hepatocellular carcinoma and two had cutaneous melanoma. Of the roughly 54 patients in dose escalation, some 20 had hepatocellular carcinoma, about 15 had melanoma, 9 had renal cell carcinoma and 9 had head and neck cancer. The purpose of peripheral TCRbeta sequencing was to test whether ivuxolimab changed TCR sequence diversity and led to clonal T-cell expansion. Intravenous ivuxolimab was administered to patients every 2 weeks at six dose levels: 0.01, 0.1, 0.3, 1.5, 3 and 10 mg/kg. The paper covers the monotherapy dose-escalation part of the phase I ivuxolimab trial, which included N of about 50 patients. Patients were allowed to have had prior anti-PD-1, anti-PD-L1 or anti-CTLA-4 therapy, and approximately 43% of the dose-escalation patients had previously received checkpoint inhibitors. Study-wide findings and limitations: Antigen specificity was not determined for the clonally expanded peripheral T cells. Clonal expansion of both CD4+ and CD8+ blood T cells was observed from baseline to week 6 at doses 0.1 to 3.0 mg/kg. In the 0.1-3.0 mg/kg groups, partial responders were among the patients with the lowest normalized peripheral clonal expansion, particularly in CD8+ T cells. Low levels of normalized T-cell clonal expansion were also seen in some patients who did not respond. After ivuxolimab, more expanded clones were found on average in CD8+ T cells than in CD4+ T cells.

Measured from the cysteine to the phenylalanine, the CDR3 is 13 residues long. The sequence is cut down to CDR3 DNA, 39 bases in frame from base 1. CDR1 is given as KGHSH and CDR2 as LQKENI, both from the germline V gene. V is reduced by 3 bases and J by 2 bases, leaving a spacing of 6 bases between them. Genomic DNA was isolated from the sorted cells so that the TCRbeta CDR3 region could be sequenced. The immunoSEQ Assay was used to sequence the TCRbeta CDR3 regions. Sourced from immuneACCESS, this table was stored by TCRdb with only in-frame sequences that have V and J called. A share of the clones is absent; for the studies checked, an unresolved V gene accounts for under half, and the remainder has no known explanation. The sample includes about 95,000 clones, with 70% to 85% observed a single time. The ten largest clones add up to 3.5% to 4% of the sample. The trial excluded patients who had a history of autoimmune disease or were on systemic immunosuppression. Peripheral blood for TCR sequencing was drawn from every dose cohort at baseline, at cycle 4 day 1 and at cycle 7 day 1. The samples were taken from a phase I, first-in-human, multicenter, open-label dose-escalation trial of ivuxolimab. Adults with locally advanced or metastatic melanoma, renal cell carcinoma, hepatocellular carcinoma or head and neck squamous cell carcinoma were enrolled in the trial. Before TCR sequencing, CD4+ T cells and CD8+ T cells from peripheral blood were sorted into separate populations.

The rearranged segments are TRBV18 and TRBJ2-3, with no confident D gene call. The specimen was CD4+ or CD8+ T cells sorted from blood, collected in a trial of the OX40 agonist ivuxolimab. The receptor was derived from an adult with an advanced solid tumor such as melanoma, head and neck, liver or kidney cancer. For the CDR3, the sequence is CASSPRTTDTQYF. The DNA is as follows: TGTGCCAGCTCACCTCGAACCACAGATACGCAGTATTTT.